This T cell receptor beta chain was observed in a study of T cells in Graves' hyperthyroidism and ophthalmopathy. Per germline, CDR1 LNHNV and CDR2 YYDKDF (reference sequence). This CDR3 has 15 residues. Trimming removed 3 bases from V and 2 bases from J, with 13 bases in between. What was amplified from RNA transcripts were TCR beta CDR3 regions. Carried out on the TCR CDR3, a first-round RT-PCR used the HTBI primer set. TCRdb re-analysed the multiplex PCR reads in MiXCR, keeping a single row per CDR3 protein. The sample holds 450,000 to 700,000 distinct CDR3 sequences; approximately 44% are singletons and the top ten take around 19%.

This clonotype was sampled from an adult woman with Graves' disease, either hyperthyroidism or ophthalmopathy (not recorded which). The sample comprised peripheral blood or thyroid tissue (not recorded which). J is TRBJ2-5 and V is TRBV15; a possible D gene is TRBD2 (7 bases). Written as DNA, the CDR3 is TGTGCCACCAGCAGGACGGGGAGGGGGCAAGAGACCCAGTACTTC. Protein sequence: CATSRTGRGQETQYF.